Below are 9 T cell receptor beta chains sequenced from a single sample in a study of cytomegalovirus exposure and HLA in healthy donors (TCRdb year 2017). Library generation was performed with the immunoSEQ multiplex PCR assay. The multiplex PCR relied on a mix of 60 forward primers for TCR Vbeta segments and 13 reverse primers for TCR Jbeta segments. Held by TCRdb, this immuneACCESS table contains in-frame sequences only and omits some clones. Under half of the omission traces to an unresolved V gene where checked; the cause of the rest is unknown. This sample has 150,000 to 250,000 clones in its table, and 85% of those were observed once. Approximately 2.1% of the sample belongs to the ten largest clones. Sequenced sample: PBMCs. The origin of the receptors is a woman in her forties or fifties in good health and CMV-seronegative.

V is TRBV15 and J is TRBJ2-1; 7 positions agree with TRBD2. The CDR3 consists of 14 residues. The junction had 2 bases not matched to a gene; V was cut back by 0 bases and J by 6 bases. The V gene's germline CDR1 is LNHNV and CDR2 YYDKDF (reference sequence). The CDR3 spells CATSRDKRGNEQFF. As DNA, the CDR3 is TGTGCCACCAGCAGAGATAAGCGGGGCAATGAGCAGTTCTTC.

This chain links TRBV5-1 with TRBJ2-5, with D possibly TRBD1 on 6 matching bases. The CDR3 is 15 amino acids. Germline CDR1 is SGHRS and CDR2 is YFSETQ. V lost 4 bases and J lost 4, with 17 bases in between. The DNA for the CDR3 is TGCGCCAGCAGCGAGGGACACGGGCAGTCAGAGACCCAGTACTTC. Protein sequence: CASSEGHGQSETQYF.

The chain links TRBV29-1 to TRBJ1-4; D gene uncertain. V was trimmed by 7 bases and J by 1 base, leaving 10 bases between them. Germline CDR1 SQVTM, CDR2 ANQGSEA. The length of the CDR3 is 13 residues. The CDR3 loop reads CSAEYGTNEKLFF. CDR3 sequence (DNA): TGCAGCGCTGAGTACGGAACTAATGAAAAACTGTTTTTT.

J is TRBJ2-2 and V is TRBV19; D call uncertain. Germline V gene data show CDR1 as LNHDA and CDR2 as SQIVND (reference sequence). This CDR3 is 15 amino acids long. V was shortened by 5 bases and J by 0 bases, with 10 bases between the two germline ends. In DNA, the CDR3 is TGTGCCAGTAGTCTCCTTCTCTCGAACACCGGGGAGCTGTTTTTT. This gives the protein CASSLLLSNTGELFF.

This chain joins TRBV19 and TRBJ2-3, with D tentatively TRBD1 (7 bases). V dropped 5 bases and J dropped 3 bases, with 18 bases sitting between them. The length of the CDR3 is 16 residues. Germline V gene lookup returns CDR1 LNHDA and CDR2 SQIVND (reference sequence). DNA of the CDR3: TGTGCCAGTAGTGTGGCCCAGGGGGGAAGGACAGATACGCAGTATTTT. Residues: CASSVAQGGRTDTQYF.

This clone was seen once. The chain combines TRBV19 with TRBJ2-3; 10 bases fit TRBD2. CDR1 is LNHDA and CDR2 is SQIVND in the germline V gene (reference sequence). V trimming: 3 bases; J trimming: 5 bases; junction bases outside the gene matches: 5. The CDR3 totals 15 residues. CDR3 in DNA: TGTGCCAGTAGTATCTCTAGCGGGAGAAGAGATACGCAGTATTTT. Translation gives CASSISSGRRDTQYF.

This chain uses TRBV9 with TRBJ2-1; 14 bases agree with TRBD2. Germline values: CDR1 SGDLS, CDR2 YYNGEE. The trim removed 7 bases at V and 5 bases at J, leaving 2 bases unmatched. This CDR3 region has 14 residues. The CDR3 bases are TGTGCCAGCGGGGGACTAGCGGGAGACAATGAGCAGTTCTTC. Its protein is CASGGLAGDNEQFF.

The chain joins TRBV5-1 to TRBJ2-3, with TRBD2 matching 13 bases. Trimming at V came to 0 bases and at J to 3 bases, leaving 4 bases not matched to a gene. CDR3 size: 17 residues. In germline, CDR1 is SGHRS, CDR2 YFSETQ. CDR3 nucleotide sequence: TGCGCCAGCAGCTTGGGGACTAGCGGGAGTCGGACAGATACGCAGTATTTT. Protein product: CASSLGTSGSRTDTQYF.

The CDR3 is CASSPQGARRAFF. CDR3 DNA: TGTGCCAGCAGTCCTCAGGGGGCGCGTCGCGCTTTCTTT. This chain connects TRBV27 to TRBJ1-1, with 8 bases lining up with TRBD1. CDR3 size: 13 residues. The V gene end was trimmed by 5 bases and the J gene end by 11 bases; junction bases not matched to a gene: 10. Germline loops: CDR1 MNHEY, CDR2 SMNVEV (reference sequence).